The 22 T cell receptor beta chains below come from one sample, sequenced in a study of shared clonotypes between healthy human individuals. Using immunoSEQ multiplex PCR, the repertoire was profiled, and TCRdb retains in-frame clones only, with some absent. Of some 2,500,000 clones listed, 93% are singletons. What was sequenced was naive CD4+ T cells from PBMCs. Sample subset: CD45RA+ positively selected. The origin of the receptors is a man younger than 30 in good health. Some clones in this sample may be carry-over from other donors' samples.

The rearrangement joins TRBV30 to TRBJ2-7; TRBD1 agrees at 8 bases. CDR3 length: 11 amino acids. The junction had 7 bases not matched to a gene; V was cut back by 6 bases and J by 9 bases. Germline V lookup: CDR1 GTSNPN, CDR2 SVGIG (reference sequence). Here the CDR3 DNA reads TGTGCCTGCGTCGACAGGGGCCGGCAGTACTTC. This sequence encodes CACVDRGRQYF.

This clone was seen just once. DNA for the CDR3: TGTGCCAGCAGCCGGACGCAGAACTATGGCTACACCTTC. Translated, it gives CASSRTQNYGYTF. The gene calls are TRBV27 and TRBJ1-2; D remains ambiguous. Germline V gene sequence: CDR1 MNHEY, CDR2 SMNVEV (reference sequence). With 6 bases removed from V and 2 bases from J, the gap between germline ends came to 10 bases. The CDR3 is made up of 13 amino acids.

This clone was counted a few times. The V gene is TRBV4-2, the J gene TRBJ2-1; 11 nucleotides match TRBD1. Unmatched junction bases numbered 10, after V lost 9 bases and J lost 6 bases. Germline V lookup: CDR1 LGHNA, CDR2 YNFKEQ. This CDR3 has 15 amino acids. CDR3 loop: CASSKGQGVGNEQFF. CDR3 DNA sequence: TGTGCCAGTAGTAAGGGACAGGGGGTTGGCAATGAGCAGTTCTTC.

CDR3 sequence reads: CASSMSNQPQHF. The CDR3 DNA reads TGTGCCAGCAGTATGAGCAATCAGCCCCAGCATTTT. The rearrangement uses TRBV2 and TRBJ1-5, with D hard to call. The CDR3 runs 12 residues. Germline CDR1 reads SNHLY; CDR2 reads FYNNEI. Trimming left V 5 bases short and J 1 base short, with 3 bases between.

The chain combines TRBV7-3 with TRBJ2-5; 10 bases are a match to TRBD2. Germline V CDR1 and CDR2: SGHTA, FQGTGA. Trimming at V came to 0 bases and at J to 5 bases, leaving 15 bases not matched to a gene. The CDR3 spans 19 residues. CDR3 loop: CASSLTAAASGSSFETQYF. As DNA, the CDR3 is TGTGCCAGCAGCTTAACTGCGGCAGCTAGCGGGAGTTCCTTTGAGACCCAGTACTTC.

Concerning this clone: Other DNA sequences in this sample translate to the same CDR3. The CDR3 DNA reads TGCGCCAGCAGCTTGGCTCTGGGTAGGAACACTGAAGCTTTCTTT. Encoded protein: CASSLALGRNTEAFF. This rearrangement joins TRBV5-1 to TRBJ1-1; D unresolved. Trimming shortened V by 0 bases and J by 1 base, and 10 bases separated the two germline ends. The CDR3 loop spans 15 amino acids. CDR1 is SGHRS and CDR2 is YFSETQ in the germline V gene.

The chain joins TRBV28 to TRBJ2-3, with 10 bases fitting TRBD1. CDR3 length equals 17 residues. Germline CDR1 MDHEN, CDR2 SYDVKM. Germline trimming cut 2 bases from V and 6 bases from J; bases unmatched to any gene: 11. For the CDR3, the DNA is TGTGCCAGCAGTTTACTTTCGACAGGGGGCTTTTCGGATACGCAGTATTTT. It codes for CASSLLSTGGFSDTQYF.

This clone has only one observation. This chain joins TRBV11-2 and TRBJ2-7; TRBD2 agrees at 8 bases. Unmatched junction bases numbered 3, after V lost 0 bases and J lost 2 bases. The CDR3 spans 15 residues. Germline CDR1 reads SGHAT; CDR2 reads FQNNGV. In nucleotides, the CDR3 is TGTGCCAGCAGCTTAGAGTCTAGCGGGCCCTACGAGCAGTACTTC. Protein sequence: CASSLESSGPYEQYF.

The chain combines TRBV7-9 with TRBJ2-2, with D tentatively TRBD1 (6 bases). Trimming took off 4 bases at V and 12 bases at J, with 18 bases between the two ends. Looked up from germline, CDR1 is SEHNR and CDR2 is FQNEAQ (reference sequence). This CDR3 has 14 residues. The CDR3 here is CASSSFAGTTKLFF. CDR3 nucleotides: TGTGCCAGCAGCTCCTTTGCCGGGACAACAAAGCTGTTTTTT.

The chain joins TRBV14 to TRBJ2-7; D possibly corresponds to TRBD1 (6 bases). Per germline, CDR1 SGHDN and CDR2 FVKESK. Trimming cost V 0 bases and J 6 bases, with 18 bases left between them. This CDR3 spans 16 amino acids. The CDR3 spells CASSQDLYRTVGEQYF. CDR3 bases: TGTGCCAGCAGCCAAGATCTTTATCGGACAGTCGGCGAGCAGTACTTC.

V and J are TRBV28 and TRBJ2-1, with 9 bases that match TRBD2. Germline values: CDR1 MDHEN, CDR2 SYDVKM. V was pared by 2 bases and J by 3 bases, with 8 bases of the junction left unmatched. The CDR3 consists of 17 residues. The CDR3 spells CASSLGFGSGSYNEQFF. The CDR3 nucleotides are TGTGCCAGCAGTTTAGGGTTTGGTAGCGGGAGCTACAATGAGCAGTTCTTC. The whole variable domain, remainder taken from reference TRBV28 and TRBJ2-1, is DVKVTQSSRYLVKRTGEKVFLECVQDMDHENMFWYRQDPGLGLRLIYFSYDVKMKEKGDIPEGYSVSREKKERFSLILESASTNQTSMYLCASSLGFGSGSYNEQFFGPGTRLTVL.

A note on this clone: The identical CDR3 is also encoded by other nucleotide sequences in the sample. V gene TRBV18 combines with J gene TRBJ1-4, with a tentative D call TRBD1 (6 bases). The V gene lost 3 bases and the J gene lost 0 bases, with 11 bases spanning the gap. Germline loops: CDR1 KGHSH, CDR2 LQKENI. The CDR3 loop spans 16 amino acids. Here the CDR3 reads CASSPRQGSTNEKLFF. The DNA of the CDR3 is TGTGCCAGCTCACCCCGGCAGGGGTCAACTAATGAAAAACTGTTTTTT. Combining the CDR3 with reference TRBV18 and TRBJ1-4 gives the whole variable domain NAGVMQNPRHLVRRRGQEARLRCSPMKGHSHVYWYRQLPEEGLKFMVYLQKENIIDESGMPKERFSAEFPKEGPSILRIQQVVRGDSAAYFCASSPRQGSTNEKLFFGSGTQLSVL.

This chain joins TRBV7-2 and TRBJ2-7; D possibly corresponds to TRBD2 (6 bases). The CDR3 has 17 amino acids. Between the trimmed V and J ends, which lost 5 bases and 7 bases, there was a span of 27 bases. Germline CDR1 is SGHTA and CDR2 is FQGNSA. This CDR3 reads CASSPQRAGPTGSEQYF. The CDR3 DNA follows: TGTGCCAGCAGCCCCCAAAGGGCGGGCCCTACCGGGAGTGAGCAGTACTTC.

The chain carries TRBV5-4 and TRBJ2-3, with D possibly being TRBD1 or TRBD2 (5 bases each). Germline values: CDR1 SGHNT, CDR2 YYREEE (reference sequence). This CDR3 has 18 residues. Trimming stripped 4 bases from V and 3 bases from J, with 24 bases between. CDR3 residues: CASSLFKGYLGETDTQYF. DNA of the CDR3: TGTGCCAGCAGCCTTTTCAAGGGCTATTTGGGGGAGACAGATACGCAGTATTTT.

V gene TRBV19 combines with J gene TRBJ2-2; 12 positions agree with TRBD1. Losses at the gene ends were 7 bases for V and 7 bases for J; bases not matched to a gene: 13. The CDR3 totals 17 residues. Germline V CDR1 and CDR2: LNHDA, SQIVND (reference sequence). As DNA, the CDR3 is TGTGCCAGTACCCCGGGGGGGACAGGGGGCGTTAACGGGGAGCTGTTTTTT. This codes for CASTPGGTGGVNGELFF. Together with reference TRBV19 and TRBJ2-2, the CDR3 gives the full variable domain: DGGITQSPKYLFRKEGQNVTLSCEQNLNHDAMYWYRQDPGQGLRLIYYSQIVNDFQKGDIAEGYSVSREKKESFPLTVTSAQKNPTAFYLCASTPGGTGGVNGELFFGEGSRLTVL.

The chain employs TRBV15 and TRBJ2-5; 7 bases map to TRBD1. CDR1 is LNHNV and CDR2 is YYDKDF in the germline V gene (reference sequence). CDR3 length: 14 amino acids. The V and J ends lost 0 bases and 9 bases, in that order; junction bases with no gene match: 7. CDR3 sequence reads: CATSRDGDSMPQYF. The CDR3 region has the DNA TGTGCCACCAGCAGAGATGGGGACAGTATGCCCCAGTACTTC.

This clone showed up just a few times. Other DNA sequences in this specimen translate into the identical CDR3. V gene TRBV5-1 combines with J gene TRBJ1-1; 8 positions agree with TRBD1. The CDR3 runs to 14 residues. With V trimmed by 4 bases and J by 1 base, 3 bases remained unmatched. The germline gives CDR1 SGHRS, CDR2 YFSETQ. This CDR3 is CASSLDRGNTEAFF. For the CDR3, the DNA is TGCGCCAGCAGCCTCGACAGGGGGAACACTGAAGCTTTCTTT.

This sequence joins TRBV19 and TRBJ2-4, with D uncertain. CDR1 LNHDA and CDR2 SQIVND come from the germline V gene (reference sequence). This CDR3 region has 12 residues. Trimming pared 4 bases from V and 8 bases from J, leaving 9 bases between. This CDR3 is CASSSLGDIQYF. As DNA, the CDR3 is TGTGCCAGTAGTAGCCTTGGGGACATTCAGTACTTC.

This chain uses TRBV19 with TRBJ1-2; 7 positions match TRBD1. Germline values: CDR1 LNHDA, CDR2 SQIVND (reference sequence). The V gene end was trimmed by 4 bases and the J gene end by 7 bases; junction bases not matched to a gene: 15. This CDR3 is 16 amino acids long. The CDR3 spells CASSTPRRGGHFGYTF. CDR3 coding DNA: TGTGCCAGTAGTACCCCCCGCAGGGGGGGGCACTTTGGCTACACCTTC.

The gene calls are TRBV11-2 and TRBJ1-1, with 7 bases matching TRBD1. The CDR3 is 12 residues long. V dropped 4 bases and J dropped 6; count of bases not matched to a gene: 2. CDR1 is SGHAT, CDR2 FQNNGV, per germline. CDR3 nucleotide sequence: TGTGCCAGCAGCTCCACAGGGGCTGAAGCTTTCTTT. Amino acid sequence: CASSSTGAEAFF.

The chain has TRBV4-1 and TRBJ2-7; TRBD2 is a possible D gene (6 bases). This CDR3 has 15 amino acids. Germline assignment: CDR1 MGHRA and CDR2 YSYEKL. Trimming stripped 0 bases from V and 7 bases from J, with 16 bases between. This CDR3 reads CASSQDWGSRGEQYF. CDR3 bases: TGCGCCAGCAGCCAAGATTGGGGGTCTCGGGGGGAGCAGTACTTC.

The J gene is TRBJ2-5, the V gene TRBV9; 8 positions match TRBD1. The V gene end was trimmed by 1 base and the J gene end by 5 bases; junction bases not matched to a gene: 10. Per the germline V gene, CDR1 is SGDLS and CDR2 is YYNGEE. The length of the CDR3 is 16 residues. CDR3 sequence (DNA): TGTGCCAGCAGCGTACTGGGGGGCGGACAGGGTGAGACCCAGTACTTC. Protein sequence: CASSVLGGGQGETQYF.